These T cell receptor beta chains were read from a single sample in a study of breast tumors, draining lymph nodes, adjacent tissues. TCRdb re-called the multiplex PCR reads with MiXCR, one entry per CDR3 protein. This sample has tens of thousands of distinct CDR3 sequences, with around three fifths found just once. The sequenced material came from breast tumor tissue. The receptors come from a female donor with breast cancer. Some clones in this sample may be carry-over from other donors' samples. Each CDR3 is given with its conserved first and last residue.

J,V,CDR3
TRBJ2-7,TRBV29-1,CSVVYYLAGYEQYF
TRBJ2-1,TRBV11-2,CASSVFSYNEQFF
TRBJ2-7,TRBV7-2,CASSWSGRGGREQYF
TRBJ1-2,TRBV4-3,CASSQGGGGVDGYTF
TRBJ2-7,TRBV20-1,CSASSGYEQYF
TRBJ2-3,TRBV12-3/TRBV12-4,CASSPGKRGSQYF
TRBJ2-1,TRBV11-2,CASSKKQGTGEQFF
TRBJ1-2,TRBV5-4,CASSPTPQGAGYTF
TRBJ1-3,TRBV10-1,CASRDSLSGNTIYF
TRBJ2-7,TRBV2,CASSRLAGASYEQYF
TRBJ2-2,TRBV4-1,CASSPPNGELFF
TRBJ1-2,TRBV30,CAWNLPTGGLGYTF
TRBJ2-5,TRBV7-9,CASSRRAETQYF
TRBJ2-1,TRBV30,CAWSRGGGYNEQFF
TRBJ1-5,TRBV7-2,CASSRGGARGNQPQHF
TRBJ2-7,TRBV6-5,CASRTPRPPYEQYF
TRBJ2-7,TRBV29-1,CSVEDRGKGGTSYEQYF
TRBJ2-5,TRBV24-1,CATSDLGLAGVTAGRGTQYF
TRBJ2-1,TRBV7-6,CASSASGGLSGLWEQFF
TRBJ2-2,TRBV5-1,CASSLLVGQGNTGELFF
TRBJ2-7,TRBV2,CASRVSPYEQYF
TRBJ2-5,TRBV11-2,CASSLDWDHQKETQYF
TRBJ2-7,TRBV6-2/TRBV6-3,CASSYFYEQYF
TRBJ2-3,TRBV20-1,CSVLGASTDTQYF
TRBJ2-1,TRBV7-9,CASSLEGTFNEQFF
TRBJ1-2,TRBV20-1,CSAPRSREDGYTF
TRBJ1-5,TRBV7-9,CASSLGGTGGYIQPQHF
TRBJ2-5,TRBV2,CASSEQGVAETQYF
TRBJ2-1,TRBV12-3/TRBV12-4,CASRVALPQREQFF
TRBJ2-7,TRBV7-8,CASSLGTSGDEQYF
TRBJ1-4,TRBV29-1,CSARLNEKLFF
TRBJ2-5,TRBV4-2,CASSQDRAGGPETQYF
TRBJ2-7,TRBV12-3/TRBV12-4,CASSSGTANYKQYF
TRBJ1-4,TRBV20-1,CSARAGTGNEKLFF
TRBJ2-5,TRBV5-1,CASSLDLVGGGETQYF
TRBJ1-2,TRBV5-1,CASSRSGGAGYTF
TRBJ1-5,TRBV20-1,CSARAPGGENQPQHF
TRBJ2-1,TRBV7-2,CASSSSGTDYYNEQFF
TRBJ2-5,TRBV2,CASSELTAASIGETQYF
TRBJ2-5,TRBV6-5,CASSERGGNTEETQYF
TRBJ1-2,TRBV19,CASKSSGGGLNGYTF
TRBJ2-7,TRBV5-1,CASSLASGRNYEQYF